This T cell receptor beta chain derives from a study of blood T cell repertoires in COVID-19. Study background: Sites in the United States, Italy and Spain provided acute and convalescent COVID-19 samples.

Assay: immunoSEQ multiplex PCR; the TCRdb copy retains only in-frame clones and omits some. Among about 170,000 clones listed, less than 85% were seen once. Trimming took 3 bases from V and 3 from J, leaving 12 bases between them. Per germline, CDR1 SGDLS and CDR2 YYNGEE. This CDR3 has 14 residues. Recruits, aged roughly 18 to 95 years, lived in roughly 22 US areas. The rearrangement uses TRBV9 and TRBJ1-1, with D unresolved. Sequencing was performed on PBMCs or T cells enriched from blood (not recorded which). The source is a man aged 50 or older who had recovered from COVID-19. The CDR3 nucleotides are TGTGCCAGCAGCGCCAGTGCCAGATACACTGAAGCTTTCTTT. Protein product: CASSASARYTEAFF.